This TCR beta chain was identified in a study of cytomegalovirus exposure and HLA in healthy donors. Looked up from germline, CDR1 is SGHDT and CDR2 is YYEEEE. The CDR3 totals 14 residues. V was cut by 0 bases and J by 7 bases, with 10 bases left in between. Both 60 Vbeta primers and 13 Jbeta primers went into the PCR. Measured with immunoSEQ multiplex PCR; TCRdb has only the in-frame clones, and not every one. The table records 90,000 to 150,000 clones, about 70% of them present only once. This clonotype was obtained from a human donor in good health. The sequenced sample was PBMCs. The rearrangement links TRBV5-6 to TRBJ1-4; maybe TRBD1 (6 bases). The CDR3 DNA follows: TGTGCCAGCAGCTTGGCAGGGGTACCTGAAAAACTGTTTTTT. Protein: CASSLAGVPEKLFF.